These 10 T cell receptor beta chains share one sample of origin, sequenced in a study of blood T cells in healthy people across ages. With a J-beta primer mix and a sample-barcoded 5' primer, a second PCR ran roughly 6 to 11 cycles. TCRdb called the 5' RACE reads again in MiXCR, with one record for every CDR3 protein. The table shows fewer than 2 million distinct CDR3 sequences, with 35% to 50% occurring only once. The source material was blood. These receptors originate from a human donor in good health.

This clonotype has a handful of counts. This chain uses TRBV3-1 with TRBJ2-7, with 7 positions matching TRBD1. The CDR3 covers 16 residues. Germline CDR1 and CDR2: LGHDT and YNNKEL (reference sequence). V was pared by 4 bases and J by 2 bases, with 11 bases of the junction left unmatched. The CDR3 loop is CASSPRFQTGTYEQYF. The CDR3 nucleotides are TGTGCCAGCAGCCCCAGGTTTCAGACAGGGACCTACGAGCAGTACTTC.

Points on this clonotype: This sequence may be a read error, since a much larger clone differs from it by one base. This chain connects TRBV4-3 to TRBJ2-1, with 8 positions matching TRBD1. The length of the CDR3 is 16 residues. Germline lookup yields CDR1 LGHNA and CDR2 YSLEER. The trim removed 4 bases at V and 10 bases at J, leaving 15 bases unmatched. CDR3 DNA: TGCGCCAGCAGCCGACTCCGACAGGGGAACCCCTACGAGCAGTTCTTC. Protein: CASSRLRQGNPYEQFF.

V usage is TRBV7-2 and J usage is TRBJ2-3; D gene uncertain. The germline CDR1 and CDR2 sequences are SGHTA and FQGNSA. V was clipped by 4 bases and J by 6 bases, with 14 bases between them. CDR3 length: 14 amino acids. CDR3 DNA sequence: TGTGCCAGCAGCTCCGGATTAGTACCGGATACGCAGTATTTT. Translated, it gives CASSSGLVPDTQYF.

V gene TRBV9 combines with J gene TRBJ1-6; 8 bases match TRBD1. The CDR3 is made up of 15 amino acids. Per germline, CDR1 SGDLS and CDR2 YYNGEE. V lost 3 bases, J lost 18 bases, and 17 bases stayed unmatched. CDR3 residues: CASSEFGTGPRTPHF. The DNA of the CDR3 is TGTGCCAGCAGCGAATTCGGGACAGGCCCCAGGACCCCCCACTTT.

Here the CDR3 DNA reads TGTGCCAGCAGCGTAGGAGTTTTTAACTATGGCTACACCTTC. Translated, it gives CASSVGVFNYGYTF. This sequence joins TRBV9 and TRBJ1-2; D remains unclear. This CDR3 has 14 amino acids. V lost 0 bases to trimming and J lost 1 base, with 7 bases between them. Germline CDR1 is SGDLS and CDR2 is YYNGEE.

This clonotype was counted a few times. The chain uses TRBV4-2 and TRBJ1-2; D unresolved. CDR1 and CDR2 from the germline V gene are LGHNA and YNFKEQ. This CDR3 region has 13 residues. V was clipped by 4 bases and J by 10 bases, with 16 bases between them. CDR3 nucleotides: TGTGCCAGCAGCCCCCCTCGGACGGAGTCCTACACCTTC. As protein: CASSPPRTESYTF.

The V and J genes are TRBV24-1 and TRBJ1-1; D remains ambiguous. Trimming pared 3 bases from V and 1 base from J, leaving 14 bases between. Germline lookup yields CDR1 KGHDR and CDR2 SFDVKD. This CDR3 has 16 amino acids. The chain's CDR3 is CATSDPKGGTNTEAFF. DNA of the CDR3: TGTGCCACCAGTGATCCCAAAGGCGGAACGAACACTGAAGCTTTCTTT.

The V call is TRBV24-1, the J call TRBJ2-5; 7 nucleotides line up with TRBD1. Germline CDR1 and CDR2: KGHDR and SFDVKD. The CDR3 loop spans 18 amino acids. Unmatched junction bases numbered 23, after V lost 3 bases and J lost 11 bases. CDR3 protein: CATSDPTVLTGNYNEQYF. The CDR3 nucleotides read TGTGCCACCAGTGATCCAACCGTTCTGACAGGGAACTACAATGAGCAGTACTTC.

In regard to this clonotype: The junction departs from the called germline gene at one end, perhaps through a read error. The CDR3: CAASKAGTGNTEAFF. The CDR3 coding sequence is TGTGCCGCCAGCAAGGCGGGAACTGGGAACACTGAAGCTTTCTTT. The J gene is TRBJ1-1, the V gene TRBV15; D unclear. CDR3 size: 15 residues. The germline CDR1 and CDR2 sequences are LNHNV and YYDKDF (reference sequence).

This clonotype has only a few counts. This sequence joins TRBV14 and TRBJ2-3, with 11 nucleotides matching TRBD2. CDR3 length equals 17 residues. The junction had 4 bases not matched to a gene; V was cut back by 0 bases and J by 2 bases. Germline V CDR1 and CDR2: SGHDN, FVKESK. The CDR3 protein is CASSQDRLAGYTDTQYF. The CDR3 DNA reads TGTGCCAGCAGCCAAGATCGACTAGCGGGGTACACAGATACGCAGTATTTT.